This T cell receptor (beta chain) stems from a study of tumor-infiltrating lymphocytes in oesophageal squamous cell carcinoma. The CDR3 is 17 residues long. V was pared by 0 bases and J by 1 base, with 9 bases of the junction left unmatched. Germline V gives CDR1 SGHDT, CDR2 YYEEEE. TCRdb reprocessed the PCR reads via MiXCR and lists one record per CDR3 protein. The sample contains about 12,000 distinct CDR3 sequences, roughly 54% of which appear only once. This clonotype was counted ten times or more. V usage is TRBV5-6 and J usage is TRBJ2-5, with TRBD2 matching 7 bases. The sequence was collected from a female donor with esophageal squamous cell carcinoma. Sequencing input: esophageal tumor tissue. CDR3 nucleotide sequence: TGTGCCAGCAGCTTGGCAGGAGGCGGGGGAACCCAAGAGACCCAGTACTTC. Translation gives CASSLAGGGGTQETQYF. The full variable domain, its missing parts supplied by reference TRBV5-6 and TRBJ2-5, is DAGVTQSPTHLIKTRGQQVTLRCSPKSGHDTVSWYQQALGQGPQFIFQYYEEEERQRGNFPDRFSGHQFPNYSSELNVNALLLGDSALYLCASSLAGGGGTQETQYFGPGTRLLVL.